The clone carrying this T cell receptor (beta chain) was found many times. Its antigen is as yet unknown. These data come from a study of identical twins. Study-wide points: There was an excess of low generation probability in the out-of-frame alpha sequences that twins shared.

MiXCR, applied by TCRdb to the 5' RACE reads, yields one record per CDR3 protein. Seen here are roughly 200,000 distinct CDR3 sequences, about 7.5% observed once, and the top ten hold around 1.8%. The CDR3 is 13 amino acids. V dropped 7 bases and J dropped 3; count of bases not matched to a gene: 9. Per the germline V gene, CDR1 is SQVTM and CDR2 is ANQGSEA. This sample also belongs to another study, concerning yellow fever vaccine responses in identical twins.

The receptor's source is a woman aged 18-29 years in good health. Sequencing input: memory (CD45RO+) T cells sorted from blood. The chain couples TRBV29-1 to TRBJ2-7; 7 bases line up with TRBD1. The CDR3 DNA sequence: TGCAGCGCCCGAGGGGGACAGCTCTACGAGCAGTACTTC. This sequence encodes CSARGGQLYEQYF.